Each of the 23 T cell receptor beta chains below was sequenced from the same sample in a study of beta chain features in type 1 diabetes. General study results and limits: TCRB CDR3s were moderately but significantly shorter in Type 1 diabetes patients in all four CD4+ subsets.

For these TCRs, the target antigens are not known. Expressed TCRB transcripts were sequenced, since all the RNA that had been isolated was reverse transcribed. The assay was immunoSEQ multiplex PCR, and TCRdb's table has in-frame clones only and misses some. The sample has about 22,000 clones; 50% to 60% are singletons. The sequencing input was stem cell memory CD4+ T cells from blood. These receptors all come from a man younger than 35 with type 1 diabetes.

The CDR3, as DNA: TGTGCCAGCAGGCGGGACCACTCCTACGAGCAGTACTTC. This sequence encodes CASRRDHSYEQYF. The chain employs TRBV5-4 and TRBJ2-7, with D maybe TRBD2 (6 bases). CDR3 length: 13 residues. The V end lost 5 bases, the J end lost 0 bases, and 9 bases lay between the germline ends. Germline CDR1 reads SGHNT; CDR2 reads YYREEE (reference sequence).

This clone has a handful of counts. The chain recombines TRBV11-2 with TRBJ2-5; 10 positions agree with TRBD2. J gave up 5 bases and V 9 bases, and 12 bases lay outside the gene matches. Germline V gene data show CDR1 as SGHAT and CDR2 as FQNNGV. This CDR3 is built from 15 residues. The CDR3 nucleotides are TGTGCCAGTCGGGAGGGGGCTAGCGGGGGCGAGACCCAGTACTTC. Its translation: CASREGASGGETQYF.

The chain links TRBV5-6 to TRBJ2-7; 7 bases are shared with TRBD1. Losses at the gene ends were 5 bases for V and 5 bases for J; bases not matched to a gene: 13. Looked up from germline, CDR1 is SGHDT and CDR2 is YYEEEE. This CDR3 contains 15 residues. The DNA for the CDR3 is TGTGCCAGCAGTTACGTTGACAGGGACCGAAACGAGCAGTACTTC. It translates to CASSYVDRDRNEQYF.

The chain links TRBV5-5 to TRBJ1-4; 7 positions agree with TRBD1. The CDR3 runs 14 residues. V was pared by 2 bases and J by 10 bases, with 8 bases of the junction left unmatched. The germline CDR1 and CDR2 sequences are SGHKS and YYEKEE (reference sequence). CDR3: CASSFEDRQGKLFF. The CDR3 nucleotides read TGTGCCAGCAGCTTCGAGGACAGGCAAGGAAAACTGTTTTTT.

This clone has only a few counts. CDR3 loop: CSVTHTSTDTQYF. In nucleotides, the CDR3 is TGCAGCGTCACCCATACTAGCACAGATACGCAGTATTTT. The rearrangement joins TRBV29-1 to TRBJ2-3; D remains ambiguous. This CDR3 comprises 13 residues. Per germline, CDR1 SQVTM and CDR2 ANQGSEA. Trimming shortened V by 6 bases and J by 0 bases, and 10 bases separated the two germline ends.

This clone was detected only a few times. The chain carries TRBV27 and TRBJ1-5; 7 positions agree with TRBD1. Per the germline V gene, CDR1 is MNHEY and CDR2 is SMNVEV (reference sequence). The trim removed 5 bases at V and 2 bases at J, leaving 15 bases unmatched. The CDR3 extends over 18 amino acids. CDR3 loop: CASSLRQGVGLGNQPQHF. The CDR3 DNA sequence: TGTGCCAGCAGTCTCCGGCAGGGGGTTGGGTTGGGCAATCAGCCCCAGCATTTT.

This clone was recorded a few times. The genes are TRBV12-5 and TRBJ2-1, with a tentative D call TRBD1 (6 bases). This CDR3 has 15 residues. V lost 5 bases, J lost 4 bases, and 15 bases lay in between. The germline gives CDR1 LGHNT, CDR2 FRNRAP. The CDR3 nucleotides are TGTGCTAGTGGTCCCGGGACACCACAGTACAATGAGCAGTTCTTC. It encodes CASGPGTPQYNEQFF.

V and J are TRBV7-2 and TRBJ2-7; TRBD2 matches at 7 bases. The ends lost 2 bases at V and 0 bases at J; junction bases unmatched: 10. The CDR3 has 17 residues. Germline CDR1 and CDR2: SGHTA and FQGNSA. The chain's CDR3 is CASSLFGLAESSYEQYF. CDR3 nucleotide sequence: TGTGCCAGCAGCTTATTTGGGCTAGCGGAGAGCTCCTACGAGCAGTACTTC.

The rearrangement uses TRBV6-1 and TRBJ2-1; 7 bases line up with TRBD1. The CDR3 runs 16 residues. V dropped 2 bases and J dropped 5; count of bases not matched to a gene: 9. Germline values: CDR1 MNHNS, CDR2 SASEGT. The CDR3 is CASSEYKGALNNEQFF. The CDR3 DNA reads TGTGCCAGCAGTGAATATAAGGGGGCGCTAAACAATGAGCAGTTCTTC.

This clone was detected a few times. The rearrangement links TRBV30 to TRBJ2-7, with 7 bases that match TRBD1. The CDR3 sequence is 15 residues long. Per the germline V gene, CDR1 is GTSNPN and CDR2 is SVGIG (reference sequence). V dropped 1 base and J dropped 0; count of bases not matched to a gene: 6. The CDR3 sequence: CAWSDRPGGSYEQYF. CDR3 nucleotides: TGTGCCTGGAGTGACCGTCCAGGGGGCTCCTACGAGCAGTACTTC.

This chain links TRBV7-9 with TRBJ1-1; D perhaps matches TRBD1 (5 bases). Deletions cut 4 bases from V and 3 bases from J, with 9 bases between. The CDR3 extends over 13 amino acids. Germline V gives CDR1 SEHNR, CDR2 FQNEAQ (reference sequence). CDR3 amino acids: CASSWQGYTEAFF. CDR3 nucleotides: TGTGCCAGCAGCTGGCAGGGCTACACTGAAGCTTTCTTT.

This clone has more than one count but fewer than ten. The chain uses TRBV7-2 and TRBJ2-3, with D unresolved. The ends were cut back, 4 bases at V and 2 bases at J, with 4 bases in the middle. There are 12 residues in the CDR3. CDR1 and CDR2 (germline): SGHTA, FQGNSA. CDR3 region: CASSSNTDTQYF. As DNA, the CDR3 is TGTGCCAGCAGCTCCAACACAGATACGCAGTATTTT. The variable domain in full, completed from reference TRBV7-2 and TRBJ2-3, reads GAGVSQSPSNKVTEKGKDVELRCDPISGHTALYWYRQSLGQGLEFLIYFQGNSAPDKSGLPSDRFSAERTGGSVSTLTIQRTQQEDSAVYLCASSSNTDTQYFGPGTRLTVL.

CDR3 nucleotide sequence: TGTGCCAGCAGTTTGGACAGGATCTATGGCTACACCTTC. It codes for CASSLDRIYGYTF. The rearrangement uses TRBV28 and TRBJ1-2, with TRBD1 identical over 7 bases. V shed 3 bases, J shed 4 bases, and the junction held 2 bases outside the gene matches. The V gene's germline CDR1 is MDHEN and CDR2 SYDVKM. The CDR3 extends over 13 amino acids.

The gene calls are TRBV7-2 and TRBJ2-3; 7 positions match TRBD1. This CDR3 contains 14 residues. Germline CDR1 is SGHTA and CDR2 is FQGNSA. With V trimmed by 11 bases and J by 4 bases, 12 bases remained unmatched. CDR3 loop: CAGKTGIEADTQYF. As DNA, the CDR3 is TGTGCCGGGAAGACAGGGATTGAGGCAGATACGCAGTATTTT.

The J gene is TRBJ2-1, the V gene TRBV21-1; the table's D call, TRBD2, was not checked against the DNA. TRBV21-1 is deemed a pseudogene. The CDR3 length is 14 residues. CDR3 in DNA: TGTGCCAGCACTCGGGAGAGCTCCTACAATGAGCAGTTCTTC. Translation gives CASTRESSYNEQFF.

V usage is TRBV6-5 and J usage is TRBJ2-1, with D possibly TRBD2 on 7 matching bases. CDR3 length: 14 amino acids. The V end lost 6 bases, the J end lost 2 bases, and 11 bases lay between the germline ends. Germline CDR1 and CDR2: MNHEY and SVGAGI. CDR3: CASSRGATYNEQFF. The CDR3 nucleotides are TGTGCCAGCAGCCGGGGGGCTACCTACAATGAGCAGTTCTTC.

This clone showed up just a few times. The chain is built from TRBV6-6 and TRBJ2-1, with 7 bases aligning to TRBD1. J lost 9 bases, V lost 7 bases, and 9 bases had no gene match. Germline loops: CDR1 MNHNY, CDR2 SVGAGI (reference sequence). The CDR3 has 13 amino acids. The CDR3 sequence: CASTLTGTGEQFF. In DNA, the CDR3 is TGTGCCAGCACCCTGACAGGGACCGGTGAGCAGTTCTTC.

This clone was recorded a few times. V gene TRBV7-2 combines with J gene TRBJ2-1; 8 positions match TRBD1. Germline V gene lookup returns CDR1 SGHTA and CDR2 FQGNSA. V shed 5 bases, J shed 4 bases, and the junction held 7 bases outside the gene matches. CDR3 length: 15 amino acids. Here the CDR3 DNA reads TGTGCCAGCAGCCTTGACAGGGGAGAATACAATGAGCAGTTCTTC. The encoded protein is CASSLDRGEYNEQFF.

The chain employs TRBV5-1 and TRBJ2-1; the D gene is possibly TRBD2 (7 bases). Germline V CDR1 and CDR2: SGHRS, YFSETQ. The V end was cut by 8 bases, the J end by 8 bases, with 14 bases between. The CDR3 has 12 amino acids. CDR3 amino acids: CASSGGPDEQFF. CDR3 coding DNA: TGCGCCAGTTCGGGGGGCCCGGATGAGCAGTTCTTC.

This chain links TRBV10-3 with TRBJ2-1; 11 nucleotides line up with TRBD2. The J segment lost 5 bases and the V segment lost 7 bases, leaving 7 bases of the junction unmatched. Germline CDR1 ENHRY, CDR2 SYGVKD. CDR3 length: 15 amino acids. The DNA for the CDR3 is TGTGCCATCACCTCCGGGACTAGCGGACACAATGAGCAGTTCTTC. This gives the protein CAITSGTSGHNEQFF.

This clone was detected only a few times. The V gene is TRBV30, the J gene TRBJ2-2; 7 bases are a match to TRBD2. The V gene's germline CDR1 is GTSNPN and CDR2 SVGIG (reference sequence). This CDR3 has 13 amino acids. The J segment lost 4 bases and the V segment lost 4 bases, leaving 3 bases of the junction unmatched. Written as DNA, the CDR3 is TGTGCCTGGAAGTCGGGGGGCACCGGGGAGCTGTTTTTT. Protein: CAWKSGGTGELFF.

The V gene is TRBV11-2, the J gene TRBJ2-7; no clear D. The germline V gene encodes CDR1 SGHAT and CDR2 FQNNGV. V gave up 5 bases and J gave up 9 bases, with 17 bases separating them. The CDR3 totals 13 residues. The CDR3 sequence is CASSNLTPPRQYF. The DNA of the CDR3 is TGTGCCAGCAGCAACCTAACCCCACCTAGGCAGTACTTC.

This clone was detected once. The chain is built from TRBV7-2 and TRBJ2-1, with D tentatively TRBD2 (6 bases). Germline assignment: CDR1 SGHTA and CDR2 FQGNSA. CDR3 size: 15 residues. Trimming took 5 bases from V and 0 from J, leaving 11 bases between them. The CDR3 here is CASSQNGGSYNEQFF. The CDR3 DNA reads TGTGCCAGCAGCCAAAACGGGGGCTCCTACAATGAGCAGTTCTTC.